This T cell receptor (beta chain) derives from a study of blood T cell repertoires in COVID-19. Looking at the study overall: From the United States, Italy and Spain came samples of acute and convalescent COVID-19. From T cells, B-cell-depleted T cells, or PBMCs came the material, which was cDNA or gDNA.

CDR3 length equals 13 residues. V was clipped by 6 bases and J by 4 bases, with 12 bases between them. Germline loops: CDR1 MNHEY, CDR2 SMNVEV (reference sequence). In the study's own analysis: Quantification of nucleated cells was approximated via reference gene primer amplification. Here immunoSEQ multiplex PCR was the method, and the copy in TCRdb shows in-frame clones only, minus some. The V and J calls and clone size were taken over from that table, and D and trimming were inferred from the DNA. The sample shows 15,000 or so clones, more than 70% of them seen only once. The J gene is TRBJ1-1, the V gene TRBV27, with a possible D match to TRBD1 (6 bases). The TCR was taken from a human donor in a cohort sampled during active COVID-19. The material sequenced was peripheral blood. DNA of the CDR3: TGTGCCAGCAGCCGAGACAGGCTCACTGAAGCTTTCTTT. Translating it yields CASSRDRLTEAFF.